This T cell receptor beta chain was sequenced during a study of T cell clones after liver transplantation. CDR3 length equals 13 residues. Per the germline V gene, CDR1 is KGHSH and CDR2 is LQKENI. Between the trimmed V and J ends, which lost 2 bases and 5 bases, there was a span of 7 bases. The table came from immunoSEQ multiplex PCR; TCRdb's copy has only in-frame clones and leaves some out. The table shows 65,000 to 95,000 clones, with roughly 80% occurring only once. Sequences were derived from CD4+ T cells from blood, sampled before liver transplant. The clonotype was recovered from a human donor who received a liver transplant. This rearrangement joins TRBV18 to TRBJ1-5, with a tentative D call TRBD1 (5 bases). The CDR3 DNA reads TGTGCCAGCTCACCAAGCAGGGATCAGCCCCAGCATTTT. Translating it yields CASSPSRDQPQHF.